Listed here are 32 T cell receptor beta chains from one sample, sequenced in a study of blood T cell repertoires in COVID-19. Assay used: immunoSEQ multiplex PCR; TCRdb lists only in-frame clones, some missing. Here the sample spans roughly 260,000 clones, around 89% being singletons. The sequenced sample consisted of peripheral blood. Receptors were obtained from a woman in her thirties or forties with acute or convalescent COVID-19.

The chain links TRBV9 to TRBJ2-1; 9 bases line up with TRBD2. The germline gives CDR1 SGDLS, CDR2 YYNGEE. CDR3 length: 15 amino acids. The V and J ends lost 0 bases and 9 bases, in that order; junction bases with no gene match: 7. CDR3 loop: CASSVEAGGPGEQFF. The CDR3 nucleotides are TGTGCCAGCAGCGTAGAGGCGGGGGGGCCGGGTGAGCAGTTCTTC.

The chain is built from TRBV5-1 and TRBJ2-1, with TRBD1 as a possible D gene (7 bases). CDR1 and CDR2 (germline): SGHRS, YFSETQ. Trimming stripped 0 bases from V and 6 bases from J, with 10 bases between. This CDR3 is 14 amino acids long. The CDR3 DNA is TGCGCCAGCAGCTTGGGGCAGGGGGGCAATGAGCAGTTCTTC. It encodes CASSLGQGGNEQFF.

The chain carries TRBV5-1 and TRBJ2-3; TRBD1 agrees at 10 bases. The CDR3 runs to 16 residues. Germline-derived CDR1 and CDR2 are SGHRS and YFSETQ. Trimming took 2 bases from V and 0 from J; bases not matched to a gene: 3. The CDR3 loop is CASSFDRGLSTDTQYF. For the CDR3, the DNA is TGCGCCAGCAGCTTCGACAGGGGGCTTAGCACAGATACGCAGTATTTT.

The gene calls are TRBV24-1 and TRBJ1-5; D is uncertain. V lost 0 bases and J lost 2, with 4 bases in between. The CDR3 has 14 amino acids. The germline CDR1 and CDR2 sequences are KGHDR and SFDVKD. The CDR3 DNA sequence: TGTGCCACCAGTGATTTGGAGGGCAATCAGCCCCAGCATTTT. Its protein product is CATSDLEGNQPQHF.

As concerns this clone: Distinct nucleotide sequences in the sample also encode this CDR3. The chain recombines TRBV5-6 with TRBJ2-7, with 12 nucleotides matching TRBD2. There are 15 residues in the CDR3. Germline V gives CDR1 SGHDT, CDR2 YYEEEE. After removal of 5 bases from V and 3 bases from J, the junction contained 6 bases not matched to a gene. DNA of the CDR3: TGTGCCAGCAGGCTACTAGCGGGGGGCAACTACGAGCAGTACGTC. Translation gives CASRLLAGGNYEQYV.

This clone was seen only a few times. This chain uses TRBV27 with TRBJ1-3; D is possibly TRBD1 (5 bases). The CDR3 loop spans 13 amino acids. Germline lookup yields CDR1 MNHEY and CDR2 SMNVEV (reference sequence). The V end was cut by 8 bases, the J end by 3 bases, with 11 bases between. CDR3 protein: CASRGTYGNTIYF. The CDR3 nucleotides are TGTGCCAGCCGGGGGACGTATGGAAACACCATATATTTT.

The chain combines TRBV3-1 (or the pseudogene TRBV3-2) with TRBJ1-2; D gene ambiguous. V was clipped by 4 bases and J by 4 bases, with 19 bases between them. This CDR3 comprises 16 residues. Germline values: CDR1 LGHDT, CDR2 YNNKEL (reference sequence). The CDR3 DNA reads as TGTGCCAGCAGCCCAGGATTGGCGGGGTTTGGCTATGGCTACACCTTC. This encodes CASSPGLAGFGYGYTF.

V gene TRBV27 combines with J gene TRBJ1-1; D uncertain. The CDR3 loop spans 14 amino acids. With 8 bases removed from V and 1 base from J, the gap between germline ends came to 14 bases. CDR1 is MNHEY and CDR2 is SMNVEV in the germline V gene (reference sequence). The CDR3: CASQQYRQNTEAFF. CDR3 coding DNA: TGTGCCAGCCAGCAGTACAGACAGAACACTGAAGCTTTCTTT.

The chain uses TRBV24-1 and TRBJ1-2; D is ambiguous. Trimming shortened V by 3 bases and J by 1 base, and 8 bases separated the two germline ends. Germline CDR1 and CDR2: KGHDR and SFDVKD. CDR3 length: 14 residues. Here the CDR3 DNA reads TGTGCCACCAGTGATGGCCTAGGTAACTATGGCTACACCTTC. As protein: CATSDGLGNYGYTF.

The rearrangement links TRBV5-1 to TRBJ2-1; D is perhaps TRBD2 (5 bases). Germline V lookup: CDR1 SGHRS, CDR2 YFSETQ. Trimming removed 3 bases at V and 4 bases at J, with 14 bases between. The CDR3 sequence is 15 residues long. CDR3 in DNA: TGCGCCAGCAGCTGGGTAGGGCGACTATACAATGAGCAGTTCTTC. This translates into CASSWVGRLYNEQFF.

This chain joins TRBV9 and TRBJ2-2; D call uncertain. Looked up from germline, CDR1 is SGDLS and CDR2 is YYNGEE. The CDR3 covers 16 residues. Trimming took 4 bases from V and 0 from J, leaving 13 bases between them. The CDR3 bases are TGTGCCAGCAGCCCCCGGAGCCATCCGAACACCGGGGAGCTGTTTTTT. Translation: CASSPRSHPNTGELFF. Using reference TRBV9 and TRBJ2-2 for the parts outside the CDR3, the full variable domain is DSGVTQTPKHLITATGQRVTLRCSPRSGDLSVYWYQQSLDQGLQFLIQYYNGEERAKGNILERFSAQQFPDLHSELNLSSLELGDSALYFCASSPRSHPNTGELFFGEGSRLTVL.

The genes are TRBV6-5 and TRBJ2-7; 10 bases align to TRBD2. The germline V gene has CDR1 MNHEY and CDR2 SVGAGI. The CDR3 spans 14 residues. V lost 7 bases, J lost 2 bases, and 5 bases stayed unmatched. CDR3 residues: CASTLAGATYEQYV. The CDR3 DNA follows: TGTGCCAGCACGCTAGCGGGGGCTACCTACGAGCAGTACGTC.

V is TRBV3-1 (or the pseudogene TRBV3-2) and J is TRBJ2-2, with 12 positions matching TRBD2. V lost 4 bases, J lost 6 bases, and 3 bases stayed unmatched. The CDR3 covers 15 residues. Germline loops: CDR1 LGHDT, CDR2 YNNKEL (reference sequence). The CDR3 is CASSLLAGGPGELFF. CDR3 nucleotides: TGTGCCAGCAGCCTACTAGCGGGGGGTCCCGGGGAGCTGTTTTTT.

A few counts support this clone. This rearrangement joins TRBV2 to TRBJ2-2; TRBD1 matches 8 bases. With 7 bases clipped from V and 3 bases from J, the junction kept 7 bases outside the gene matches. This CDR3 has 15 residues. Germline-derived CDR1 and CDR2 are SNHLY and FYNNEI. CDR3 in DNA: TGTGCCAGCACACTCCAGGGGGCGTACACCGGGGAGCTGTTTTTT. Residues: CASTLQGAYTGELFF.

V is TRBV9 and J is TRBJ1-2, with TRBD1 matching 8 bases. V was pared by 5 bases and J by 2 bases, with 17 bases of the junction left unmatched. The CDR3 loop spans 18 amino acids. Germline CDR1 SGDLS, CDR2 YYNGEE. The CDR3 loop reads CASSHRIHKDRGNYGYTF. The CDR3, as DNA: TGTGCCAGCAGTCACCGAATCCACAAAGACAGGGGCAACTATGGCTACACCTTC.

CDR3 loop: CASSIRTGWIGNQPQHF. In DNA form, the CDR3 reads TGTGCCAGTAGTATTAGGACAGGGTGGATTGGCAATCAGCCCCAGCATTTT. The rearrangement uses TRBV19 and TRBJ1-5, with 8 bases fitting TRBD1. Germline loops: CDR1 LNHDA, CDR2 SQIVND (reference sequence). Unmatched junction bases numbered 9, after V lost 3 bases and J lost 2 bases. CDR3 size: 17 residues.

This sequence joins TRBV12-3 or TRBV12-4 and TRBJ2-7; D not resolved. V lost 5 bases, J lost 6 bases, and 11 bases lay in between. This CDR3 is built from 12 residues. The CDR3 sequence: CASSLQRGEQYV. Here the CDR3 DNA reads TGTGCCAGCAGTCTTCAACGAGGCGAGCAGTACGTC.

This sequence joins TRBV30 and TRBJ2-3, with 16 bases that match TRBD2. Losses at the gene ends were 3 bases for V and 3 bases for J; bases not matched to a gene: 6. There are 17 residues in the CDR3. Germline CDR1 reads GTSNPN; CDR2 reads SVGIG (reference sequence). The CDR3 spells CAWSNLGLAGGTDTQYF. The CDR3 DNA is TGTGCCTGGAGCAACCTGGGACTAGCGGGGGGGACAGATACGCAGTATTTT.

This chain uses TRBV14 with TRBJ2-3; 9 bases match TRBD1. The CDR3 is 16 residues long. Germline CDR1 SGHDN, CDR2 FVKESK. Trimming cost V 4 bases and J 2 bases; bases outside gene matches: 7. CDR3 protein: CASSRGQGPVTDTQYF. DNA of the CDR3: TGTGCCAGCAGCCGGGGACAGGGTCCGGTCACAGATACGCAGTATTTT.

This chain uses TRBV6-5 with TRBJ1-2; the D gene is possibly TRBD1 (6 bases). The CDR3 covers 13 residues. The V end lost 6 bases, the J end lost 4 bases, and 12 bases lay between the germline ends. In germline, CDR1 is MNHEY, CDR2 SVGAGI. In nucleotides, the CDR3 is TGTGCCAGCAGCCCCACAGGGTTCTATGGCTACACCTTC. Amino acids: CASSPTGFYGYTF.

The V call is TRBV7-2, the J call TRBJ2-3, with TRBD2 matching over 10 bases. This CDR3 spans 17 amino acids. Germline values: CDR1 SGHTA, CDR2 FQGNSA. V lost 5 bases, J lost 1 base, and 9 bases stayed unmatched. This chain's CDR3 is CASSKVNLAGGTDTQYF. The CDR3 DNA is TGTGCCAGCAGCAAGGTGAACCTAGCGGGGGGCACAGATACGCAGTATTTT.

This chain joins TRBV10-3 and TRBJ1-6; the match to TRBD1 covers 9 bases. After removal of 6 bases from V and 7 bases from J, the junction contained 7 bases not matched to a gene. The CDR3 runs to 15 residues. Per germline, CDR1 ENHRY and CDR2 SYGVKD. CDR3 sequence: CAIRSGTGQNSPLHF. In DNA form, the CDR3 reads TGTGCCATCAGGTCCGGGACAGGGCAAAATTCACCCCTCCACTTT.

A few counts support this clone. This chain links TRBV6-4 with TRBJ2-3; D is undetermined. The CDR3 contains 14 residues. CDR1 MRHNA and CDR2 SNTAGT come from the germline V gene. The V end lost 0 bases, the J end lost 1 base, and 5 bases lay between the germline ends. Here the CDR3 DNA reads TGTGCCAGCAGTGACTCTCCGGGCACAGATACGCAGTATTTT. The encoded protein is CASSDSPGTDTQYF.

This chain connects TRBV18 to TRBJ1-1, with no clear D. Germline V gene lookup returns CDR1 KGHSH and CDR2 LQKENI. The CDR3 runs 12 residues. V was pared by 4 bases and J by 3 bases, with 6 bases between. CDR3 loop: CASSRQDTEAFF. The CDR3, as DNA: TGTGCCAGCTCACGGCAGGACACTGAAGCTTTCTTT.

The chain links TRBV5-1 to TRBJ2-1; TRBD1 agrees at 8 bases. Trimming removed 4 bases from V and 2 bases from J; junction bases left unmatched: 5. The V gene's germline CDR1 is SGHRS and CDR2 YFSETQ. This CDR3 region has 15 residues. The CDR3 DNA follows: TGCGCCAGCAGCGGGGGACAGGAGCCCTACAATGAGCAGTTCTTC. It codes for CASSGGQEPYNEQFF.

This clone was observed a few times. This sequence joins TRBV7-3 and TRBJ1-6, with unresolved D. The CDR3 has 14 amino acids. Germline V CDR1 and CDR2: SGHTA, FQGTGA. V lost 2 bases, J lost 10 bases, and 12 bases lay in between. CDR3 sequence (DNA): TGTGCCAGCAGCTTAGCTCCTGGCGGATCACCCCTCCACTTT. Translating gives CASSLAPGGSPLHF. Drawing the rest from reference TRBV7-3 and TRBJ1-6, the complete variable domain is GAGVSQTPSNKVTEKGKYVELRCDPISGHTALYWYRQSLGQGPEFLIYFQGTGAADDSGLPNDRFFAVRPEGSVSTLKIQRTERGDSAVYLCASSLAPGGSPLHFGNGTRLTVT.

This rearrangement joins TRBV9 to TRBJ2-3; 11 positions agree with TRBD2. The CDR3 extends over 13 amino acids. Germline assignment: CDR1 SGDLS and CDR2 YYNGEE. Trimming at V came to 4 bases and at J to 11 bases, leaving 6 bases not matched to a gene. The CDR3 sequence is CASSPAGTSGQYF. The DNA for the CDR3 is TGTGCCAGCAGCCCAGCGGGGACTAGCGGGCAGTATTTT.

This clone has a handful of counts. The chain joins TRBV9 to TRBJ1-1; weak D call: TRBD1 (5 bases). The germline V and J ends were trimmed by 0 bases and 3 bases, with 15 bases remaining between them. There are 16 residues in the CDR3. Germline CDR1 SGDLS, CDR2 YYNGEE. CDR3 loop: CASSVGGGGVDTEAFF. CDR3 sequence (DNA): TGTGCCAGCAGCGTAGGCGGGGGAGGAGTGGACACTGAAGCTTTCTTT.

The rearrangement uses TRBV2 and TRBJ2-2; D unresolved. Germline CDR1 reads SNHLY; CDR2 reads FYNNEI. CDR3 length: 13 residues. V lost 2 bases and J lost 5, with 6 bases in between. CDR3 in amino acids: CASSERPTGELFF. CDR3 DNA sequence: TGTGCCAGCAGTGAACGTCCTACCGGGGAGCTGTTTTTT.

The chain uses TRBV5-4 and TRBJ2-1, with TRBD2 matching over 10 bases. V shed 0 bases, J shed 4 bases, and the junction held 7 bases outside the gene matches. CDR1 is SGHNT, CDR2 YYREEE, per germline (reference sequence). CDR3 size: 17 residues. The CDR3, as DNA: TGTGCCAGCAGCTTGGCTCTAGCGGGGGCCCCATACAATGAGCAGTTCTTC. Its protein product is CASSLALAGAPYNEQFF.

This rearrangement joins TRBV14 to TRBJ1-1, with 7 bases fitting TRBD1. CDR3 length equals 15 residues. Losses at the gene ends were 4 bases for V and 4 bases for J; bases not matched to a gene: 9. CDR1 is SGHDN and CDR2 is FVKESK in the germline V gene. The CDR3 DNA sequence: TGTGCCAGCAGCCCCTTAAGGGGGCTAAGCACTGAAGCTTTCTTT. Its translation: CASSPLRGLSTEAFF.

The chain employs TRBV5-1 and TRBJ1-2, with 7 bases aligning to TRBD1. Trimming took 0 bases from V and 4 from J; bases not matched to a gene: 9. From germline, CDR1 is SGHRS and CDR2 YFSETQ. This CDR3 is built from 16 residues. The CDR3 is CASSLEGLQGSYGYTF. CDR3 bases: TGCGCCAGCAGCTTGGAGGGCCTACAGGGGTCCTATGGCTACACCTTC.